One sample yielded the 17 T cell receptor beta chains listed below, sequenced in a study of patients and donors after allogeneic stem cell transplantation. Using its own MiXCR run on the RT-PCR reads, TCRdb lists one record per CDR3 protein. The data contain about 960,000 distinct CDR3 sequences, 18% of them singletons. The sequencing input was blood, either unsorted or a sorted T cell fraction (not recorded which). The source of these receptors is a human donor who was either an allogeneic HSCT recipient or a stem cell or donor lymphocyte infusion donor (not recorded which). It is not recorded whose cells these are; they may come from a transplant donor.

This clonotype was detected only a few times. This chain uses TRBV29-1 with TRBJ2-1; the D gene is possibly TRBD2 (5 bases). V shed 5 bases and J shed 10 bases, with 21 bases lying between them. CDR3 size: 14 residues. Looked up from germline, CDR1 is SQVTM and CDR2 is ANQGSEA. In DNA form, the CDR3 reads TGCAGCGTTCAATTACGACCCCGGGGATGGGAGCAGTTCTTC. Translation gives CSVQLRPRGWEQFF.

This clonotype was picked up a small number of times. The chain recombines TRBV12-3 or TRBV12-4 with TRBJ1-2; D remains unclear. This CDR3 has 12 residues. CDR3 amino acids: CVLTLDNYGYTF. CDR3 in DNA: TGTGTCCTGACTCTCGATAACTATGGCTACACCTTC.

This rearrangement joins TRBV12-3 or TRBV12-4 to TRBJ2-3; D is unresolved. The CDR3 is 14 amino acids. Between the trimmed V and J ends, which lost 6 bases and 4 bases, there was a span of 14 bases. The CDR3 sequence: CASSSNVRPDTQYF. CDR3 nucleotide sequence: TGTGCCAGCAGCTCGAACGTCCGCCCAGATACGCAGTATTTT.

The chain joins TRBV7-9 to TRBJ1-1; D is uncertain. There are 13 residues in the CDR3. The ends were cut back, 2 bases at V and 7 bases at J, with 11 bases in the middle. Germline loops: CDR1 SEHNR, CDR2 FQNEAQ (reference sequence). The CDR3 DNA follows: TGTGCCAGCAGCTTAAATTCACCGGATGAAGCTTTCTTT. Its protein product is CASSLNSPDEAFF.

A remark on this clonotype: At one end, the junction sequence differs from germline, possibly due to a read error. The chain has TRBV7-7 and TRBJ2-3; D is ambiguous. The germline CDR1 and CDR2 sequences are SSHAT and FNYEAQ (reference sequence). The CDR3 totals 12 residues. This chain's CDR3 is CASNTVRDTQYF. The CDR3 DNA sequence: TGTGCTAGCAACACAGTACGGGATACGCAGTATTTT.

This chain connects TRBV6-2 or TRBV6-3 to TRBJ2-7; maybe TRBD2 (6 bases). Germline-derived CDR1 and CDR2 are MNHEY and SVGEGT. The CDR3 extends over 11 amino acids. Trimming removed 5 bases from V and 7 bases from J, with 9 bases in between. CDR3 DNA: TGTGCCAGCAGTAGGAGGGAGGAGCAGTACTTC. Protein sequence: CASSRREEQYF.

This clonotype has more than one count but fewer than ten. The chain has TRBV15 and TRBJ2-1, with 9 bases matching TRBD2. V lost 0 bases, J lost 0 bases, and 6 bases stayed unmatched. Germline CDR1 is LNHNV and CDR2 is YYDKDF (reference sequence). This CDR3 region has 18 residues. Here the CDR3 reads CATSREAGGPSSYNEQFF. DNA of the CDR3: TGTGCCACCAGCAGAGAAGCGGGAGGACCCAGCTCCTACAATGAGCAGTTCTTC.

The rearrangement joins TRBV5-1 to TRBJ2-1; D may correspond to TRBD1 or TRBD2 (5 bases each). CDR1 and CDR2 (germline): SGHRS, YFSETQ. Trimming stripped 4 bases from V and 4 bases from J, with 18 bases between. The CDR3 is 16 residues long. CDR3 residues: CASSVTPGRSYNEQFF. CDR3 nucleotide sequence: TGCGCCAGCAGCGTTACACCGGGACGATCATACAATGAGCAGTTCTTC.

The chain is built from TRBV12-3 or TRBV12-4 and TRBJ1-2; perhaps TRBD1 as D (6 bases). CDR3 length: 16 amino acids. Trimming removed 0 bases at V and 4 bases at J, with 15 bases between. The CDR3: CASSLAGVETGYGYTF. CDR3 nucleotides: TGTGCCAGCAGTTTAGCCGGCGTCGAGACAGGCTATGGCTACACCTTC.

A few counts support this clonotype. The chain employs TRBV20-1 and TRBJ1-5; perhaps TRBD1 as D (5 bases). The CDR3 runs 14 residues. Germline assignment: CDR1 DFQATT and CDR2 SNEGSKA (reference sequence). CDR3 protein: CSVLQGGINQPQHF. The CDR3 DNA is TGCAGCGTACTTCAGGGAGGAATCAATCAGCCCCAGCATTTT.

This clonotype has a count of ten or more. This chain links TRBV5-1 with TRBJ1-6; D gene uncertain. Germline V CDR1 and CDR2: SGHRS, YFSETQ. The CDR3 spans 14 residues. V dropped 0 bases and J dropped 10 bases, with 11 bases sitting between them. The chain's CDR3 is CASSLGSRESPLHF. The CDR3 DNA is TGCGCCAGCAGCTTGGGGAGTCGGGAATCACCCCTCCACTTT.

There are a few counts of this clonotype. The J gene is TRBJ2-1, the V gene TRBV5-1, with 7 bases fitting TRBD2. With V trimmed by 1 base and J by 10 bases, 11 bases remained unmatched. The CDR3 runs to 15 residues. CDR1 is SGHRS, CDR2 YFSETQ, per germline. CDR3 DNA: TGCGCCAGCAGCTTGTTCCTAGCGGCTCCTTCGGAGCAGTTCTTC. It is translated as CASSLFLAAPSEQFF.

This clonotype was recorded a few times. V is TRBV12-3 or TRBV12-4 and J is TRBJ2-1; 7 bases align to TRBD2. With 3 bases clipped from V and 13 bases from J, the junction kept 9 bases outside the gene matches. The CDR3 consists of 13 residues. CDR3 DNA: TGTGCCAGCAGTTTCGGGCTAGCGGTAGATCAGTTCTTC. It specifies CASSFGLAVDQFF.

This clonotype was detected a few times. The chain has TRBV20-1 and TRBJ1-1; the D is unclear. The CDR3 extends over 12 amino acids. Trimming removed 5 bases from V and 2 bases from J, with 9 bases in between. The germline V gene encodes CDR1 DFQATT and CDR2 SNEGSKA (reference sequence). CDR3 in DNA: TGCAGTGCTTCCCAAACCAACACTGAAGCTTTCTTT. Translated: CSASQTNTEAFF.

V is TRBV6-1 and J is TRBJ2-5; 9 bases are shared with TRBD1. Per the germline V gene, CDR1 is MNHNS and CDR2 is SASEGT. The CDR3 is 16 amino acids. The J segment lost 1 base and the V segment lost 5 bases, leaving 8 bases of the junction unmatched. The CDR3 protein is CASSPRDRAPQETQYF. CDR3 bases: TGTGCCAGCAGTCCCCGGGACAGGGCCCCCCAAGAGACCCAGTACTTC.

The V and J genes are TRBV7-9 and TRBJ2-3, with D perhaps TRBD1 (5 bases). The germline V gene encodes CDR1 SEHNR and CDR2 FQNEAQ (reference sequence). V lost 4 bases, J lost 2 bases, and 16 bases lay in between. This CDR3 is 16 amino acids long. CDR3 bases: TGTGCCAGCAGCTCACCCCAGGGAATGAACACAGATACGCAGTATTTT. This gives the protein CASSSPQGMNTDTQYF.

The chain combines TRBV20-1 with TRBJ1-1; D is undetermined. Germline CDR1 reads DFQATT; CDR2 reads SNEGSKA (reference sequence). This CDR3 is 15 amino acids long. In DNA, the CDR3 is TGCAGATGTAGAAGGAGTCGACGTCTGAACACTGAAGCTTTCTTT. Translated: CRCRRSRRLNTEAFF.